A single sample gave rise to the 2 T cell receptor beta chains below, sequenced in a study of T cells in lung cancer brain metastases. TCRdb's copy holds only in-frame clones and misses some; the assay was immunoSEQ multiplex PCR. This table has some 1,700 clones, 84% appearing once. The sequenced material came from tumor tissue from the primary lung tumor. The receptor set was obtained from a man in his 70s with non-small cell lung cancer.

The chain is built from TRBV6-1 and TRBJ2-3; TRBD2 might be the D (6 bases). Trimming removed 5 bases from V and 2 bases from J, with 11 bases in between. The CDR3 loop spans 14 amino acids. The germline V gene encodes CDR1 MNHNS and CDR2 SASEGT. The DNA for the CDR3 is TGTGCCAGCAGTTCTGGAGGGAACACAGATACGCAGTATTTT. This codes for CASSSGGNTDTQYF.

The chain uses TRBV27 and TRBJ1-1, with D possibly TRBD1 on 5 matching bases. This CDR3 has 14 amino acids. V was cut by 3 bases and J by 0 bases, with 8 bases left in between. From germline, CDR1 is MNHEY and CDR2 SMNVEV (reference sequence). CDR3 bases: TGTGCCAGCAGTTTTGTAGGGGTGAACACTGAAGCTTTCTTT. Its translation is CASSFVGVNTEAFF.